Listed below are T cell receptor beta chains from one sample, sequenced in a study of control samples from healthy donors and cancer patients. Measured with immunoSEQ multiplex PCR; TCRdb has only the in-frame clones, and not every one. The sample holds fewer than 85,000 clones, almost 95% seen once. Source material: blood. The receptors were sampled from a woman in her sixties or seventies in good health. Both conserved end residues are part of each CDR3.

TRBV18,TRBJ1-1,CASSPQDDRNTEAFF
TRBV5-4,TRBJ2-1,CASSLVGWDISSYNEQFF
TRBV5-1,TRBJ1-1,CASSLEGQGYTEAFF
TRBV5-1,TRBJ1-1,CASSLVPGRTEAFF
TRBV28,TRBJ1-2,CASRAGTGYGYGYTF
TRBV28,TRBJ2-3,CASSTAGVADTQYF
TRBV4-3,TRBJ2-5,CASSQAQKETQYF
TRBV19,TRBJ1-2,CASSTIANYGYTF
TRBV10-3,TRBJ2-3,CAIRDRDTQYF
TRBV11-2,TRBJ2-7,CASSLGVGEQYF
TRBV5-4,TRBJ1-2,CASSLVGEGGRSYTF
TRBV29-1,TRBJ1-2,CSVEAWGGYTF
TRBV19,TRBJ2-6,CASSTYSGTGVFSGANVLTF
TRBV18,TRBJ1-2,CASSGGQGVVLGGYTF
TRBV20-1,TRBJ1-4,CSAVENEKLFF
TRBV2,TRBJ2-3,CASSDAGVGTDTQYF
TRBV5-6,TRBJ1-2,CASRPLRDSLFYYGYTF
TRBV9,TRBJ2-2,CASSERATGELFF
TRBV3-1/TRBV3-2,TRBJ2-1,CASSPRGPIYNEQFF
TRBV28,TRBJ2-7,CASSTDRGYEQYF
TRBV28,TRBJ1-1,CASSPRAPGRLNTEAFF
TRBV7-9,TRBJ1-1,CASSGNRVKSNTEAFF
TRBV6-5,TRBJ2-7,CASRRAGQIYEQYF
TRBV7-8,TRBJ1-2,CASSLGTRTVNYGYTF
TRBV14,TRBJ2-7,CASSRDSVQLYEQYF
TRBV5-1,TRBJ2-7,CASSSGTGDIRQYF
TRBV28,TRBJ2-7,CASSLLAGVSYEQYF
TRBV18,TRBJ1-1,CASSRESERMDTEAFF
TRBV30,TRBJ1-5,CAWSVLGGNQPQHF
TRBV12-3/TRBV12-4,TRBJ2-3,CASTFIDQNTQYF
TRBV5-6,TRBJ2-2,CASSLRRLAGWTGELFF
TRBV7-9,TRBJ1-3,CASSPTENTIYF
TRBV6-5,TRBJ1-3,CASSSAPVGGNTIYF
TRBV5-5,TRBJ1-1,CASSSQQENTEAFF
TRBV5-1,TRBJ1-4,CASMEGHTEKLFF
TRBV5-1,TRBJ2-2,CASSGLGGTNTGELFF
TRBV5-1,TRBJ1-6,CASSLGQEGNSPLHF
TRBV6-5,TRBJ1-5,CASRLSGDSNQPQHF
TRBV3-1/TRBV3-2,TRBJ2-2,CASSPDAGTGGELFF
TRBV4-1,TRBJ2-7,CASSHRNAGTTGEQYF
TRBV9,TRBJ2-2,CASSNPGQGVGDGGELFF
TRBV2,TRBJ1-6,CASINAGTLYNSPLHF
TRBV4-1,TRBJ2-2,CASGSGQGTTGELFF
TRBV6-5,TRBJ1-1,CASSYSTENTEAFF
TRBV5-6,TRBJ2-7,CASSLWFRGSVEQYF
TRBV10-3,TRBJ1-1,CAIRGTGDLGAFF
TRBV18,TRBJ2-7,CASSPGQDGYEQYF
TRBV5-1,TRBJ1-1,CASSLAAGAGTEAFF
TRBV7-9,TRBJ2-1,CASSGSQGGEQFF